Here is one TCR beta chain with its context. Its matching antigen is unknown. The data were taken from a study of post-analysis software for immune sequencing data. Study background: Included among the disease courses, which were recorded for the cohort, were relapsing-remitting, secondary progressive and progressive-relapsing multiple sclerosis.

Sequencing libraries made from TCR beta cDNA carried unique molecular identifiers. T cells, roughly 1 to 10 million of them, yielded some 540,000 cDNA molecules. TCRdb reprocessed the PCR reads with MiXCR, giving one entry per CDR3 protein. Of around 700,000 distinct CDR3 sequences in the sample, about 60% are singletons; the top ten hold about 11%. The CDR3 length is 12 residues. The germline V and J ends were trimmed by 3 bases and 3 bases, with 3 bases remaining between them. Study-level points and caveats: F-measure co-clustering was strong for batch-matched samples. Controls showed lower frequencies than patients for four to six TRBV segments, and TRBV5-6, TRBV5-1 and TRBV20-1 were among these. The study found significantly lower normalized Chao1 diversity in multiple sclerosis patients than in controls.

This sequence joins TRBV12-3 or TRBV12-4 and TRBJ1-5, with D unclear. Input material: blood. This sequence was found in a girl aged 2-9 years with multiple sclerosis. In DNA, the CDR3 is TGTGCCAGCAGTTTTTACAATCAGCCCCAGCATTTT. This sequence encodes CASSFYNQPQHF.